This T cell receptor (beta chain) came from a study of Ad26.COV2.S vaccination and SARS-CoV-2 variants. Study in general: Donor joined the COV1001 Ad26.COV2.S trial arm. Study conclusions and caveats: Vaccine recipients had higher spike-specific TCR breadth than placebo recipients.

The protocol was immunoSEQ multiplex PCR, while the TCRdb copy is restricted to in-frame clones and leaves out a portion. The profile shows 350,000 to 400,000 clones, 70% to 90% of them singletons. As for treatment: approximately 18 received Ad26.COV2.S at low or high dose, single or two shots; about 5 received placebo; per-sample allocation not given. The investigators took samples on day 63 after the first vaccine or placebo injection. The vaccine delivered Wuhan-strain SARS-CoV-2 spike through an Ad26 vector. Of note for this clone: Its antigen remains unidentified.

V dropped 6 bases and J dropped 4 bases, with 16 bases sitting between them. The CDR3 has 14 residues. Germline-derived CDR1 and CDR2 are SGHNT and YYREEE (reference sequence). The chain carries TRBV5-4 and TRBJ1-1; D is uncertain. Sequencing used peripheral blood, obtained in a trial of Ad26.COV2.S vaccine versus placebo. The TCR comes from a person aged 18-65 years who received the Ad26.COV2.S COVID-19 vaccine or a placebo. As DNA, the CDR3 is TGTGCCAGCACCGCGGGCCTGATGGGCACTGAAGCTTTCTTT. This encodes CASTAGLMGTEAFF.